A single sample is the source of the 21 T cell receptor beta chains below, sequenced in a study of beta chain features in type 1 diabetes. Expressed TCRB transcripts got sequenced, as all isolated RNA was reverse transcribed. Generated by immunoSEQ multiplex PCR, the TCRdb table keeps only in-frame clones and is missing some. The sample lists 200,000 to 250,000 clones, about 10% occurring once. The sample comprised naive CD4+ T cells from blood. The receptor source for this set is a woman between 18 and 29 years old in good health.

This clone has a handful of counts. The V and J genes are TRBV29-1 and TRBJ1-2; 9 bases are a match to TRBD1. CDR3 size: 13 residues. The germline CDR1 and CDR2 sequences are SQVTM and ANQGSEA. The ends lost 7 bases at V and 2 bases at J; junction bases unmatched: 5. As DNA, the CDR3 is TGCAGCGCCAGACAGGGGGGGAACTATGGCTACACCTTC. Residues: CSARQGGNYGYTF.

The table lists this clone with many counts. The chain has TRBV29-1 and TRBJ2-1; 8 bases are shared with TRBD1. CDR1 SQVTM and CDR2 ANQGSEA come from the germline V gene. The CDR3 length is 13 residues. V was pared by 7 bases and J by 3 bases, with 5 bases of the junction left unmatched. CDR3 in DNA: TGCAGCGGCCGGGACAGGATCTACAATGAGCAGTTCTTC. Translating gives CSGRDRIYNEQFF.

This clone appeared a few times. V gene TRBV2 combines with J gene TRBJ2-5; TRBD1 might be the D (6 bases). This CDR3 spans 14 amino acids. CDR1 and CDR2 (germline): SNHLY, FYNNEI. Deletions cut 8 bases from V and 3 bases from J, with 16 bases between. CDR3 bases: TGTGCCAGCGTTAGCCGTCGGACAGAAGAGACCCAGTACTTC. Protein: CASVSRRTEETQYF. Complete variable domain (other parts from reference TRBV2 and TRBJ2-5): EPEVTQTPSHQVTQMGQEVILRCVPISNHLYFYWYRQILGQKVEFLVSFYNNEISEKSEIFDDQFSVERPDGSNFTLKIRSTKLEDSAMYFCASVSRRTEETQYFGPGTRLLVL.

The rearrangement joins TRBV12-5 to TRBJ1-1, with D tentatively TRBD1 (6 bases). V was cut by 5 bases and J by 4 bases, with 14 bases left in between. The V gene's germline CDR1 is LGHNT and CDR2 FRNRAP. The length of the CDR3 is 14 residues. The CDR3 here is CASGNRDKVTEAFF. The DNA for the CDR3 is TGTGCTAGTGGTAACCGGGACAAGGTCACTGAAGCTTTCTTT. The variable domain in full, with the rest retrieved from reference TRBV12-5 and TRBJ1-1, is DARVTQTPRHKVTEMGQEVTMRCQPILGHNTVFWYRQTMMQGLELLAYFRNRAPLDDSGMPKDRFSAEMPDATLATLKIQPSEPRDSAVYFCASGNRDKVTEAFFGQGTRLTVV.

This clone was counted only a few times. This sequence joins TRBV5-1 and TRBJ2-2; tentative D call: TRBD1 (5 bases). Looked up from germline, CDR1 is SGHRS and CDR2 is YFSETQ. Trimming stripped 5 bases from V and 0 bases from J, with 23 bases between. The CDR3 loop spans 19 amino acids. CDR3 in DNA: TGCGCCAGCAGACCCTTCCCCCAGGGAATGAGGTCGAACACCGGGGAGCTGTTTTTT. This translates into CASRPFPQGMRSNTGELFF.

CDR3 region: CAWSVGVYEQYF. The CDR3 coding sequence is TGTGCCTGGAGTGTCGGTGTCTACGAGCAGTACTTC. The rearrangement joins TRBV30 to TRBJ2-7; no clear D. CDR3 length equals 12 residues. Germline CDR1 reads GTSNPN; CDR2 reads SVGIG (reference sequence). V was cut by 0 bases and J by 3 bases, with 6 bases left in between.

This clone was counted a few times. The CDR3 DNA sequence: TGCGCCAGCAGCCCGTTCGGGGCTGGAAACACCATATATTTT. It codes for CASSPFGAGNTIYF. The chain recombines TRBV5-1 with TRBJ1-3; no clear D. The ends were cut back, 4 bases at V and 2 bases at J, with 10 bases in the middle. The CDR3 is 14 residues long. Germline CDR1 is SGHRS and CDR2 is YFSETQ.

J is TRBJ2-7 and V is TRBV30, with a possible D match to TRBD2 (7 bases). Germline V lookup: CDR1 GTSNPN, CDR2 SVGIG (reference sequence). V was shortened by 2 bases and J by 3 bases, with 8 bases between the two germline ends. The CDR3 is 12 residues long. Here the CDR3 reads CAWSRGGYEQYF. The CDR3 DNA is TGTGCCTGGAGTAGGGGGGGCTACGAGCAGTACTTC.

The V call is TRBV19, the J call TRBJ2-7; D not certain. This CDR3 spans 14 amino acids. V lost 5 bases and J lost 2, with 13 bases in between. Germline V CDR1 and CDR2: LNHDA, SQIVND (reference sequence). CDR3 sequence (DNA): TGTGCCAGTAGTCCCTGGCCTGACACCTACGAGCAGTACTTC. It codes for CASSPWPDTYEQYF.

This chain joins TRBV14 and TRBJ2-1; D not resolved. The CDR3 runs 13 residues. V lost 2 bases, J lost 4 bases, and 6 bases lay in between. Germline loops: CDR1 SGHDN, CDR2 FVKESK. CDR3 nucleotide sequence: TGTGCCAGCAGCCAAAACAGATACAATGAGCAGTTCTTC. Its translation is CASSQNRYNEQFF.

This clone was seen only a few times. The rearrangement uses TRBV2 and TRBJ1-2; tentative D call: TRBD1 (6 bases). In germline, CDR1 is SNHLY, CDR2 FYNNEI. The germline V and J ends were trimmed by 6 bases and 8 bases, with 13 bases remaining between them. The CDR3 has 12 amino acids. CDR3 region: CASRQGLGGYTF. CDR3 DNA sequence: TGTGCCAGCAGGCAGGGGCTTGGAGGCTACACCTTC.

The chain recombines TRBV25-1 with TRBJ2-3, with 10 bases that match TRBD2. J gave up 5 bases and V 8 bases, and 10 bases lay outside the gene matches. This CDR3 region has 15 residues. Germline V CDR1 and CDR2: MGHDK, SYGVNS. The CDR3 DNA follows: TGTGCCAGCGGCAGAGCGGGGGGGCAGGGAGATACGCAGTATTTT. Translation gives CASGRAGGQGDTQYF.

This clone showed up just a few times. The V and J genes are TRBV5-6 and TRBJ1-6; D may be TRBD1 (6 bases). This CDR3 region has 14 residues. V was shortened by 3 bases and J by 10 bases, with 14 bases between the two germline ends. From germline, CDR1 is SGHDT and CDR2 YYEEEE. CDR3 nucleotide sequence: TGTGCCAGCAGCTGGAACAGGGTTGGCTCACCCCTCCACTTT. Residues: CASSWNRVGSPLHF.

This clone has more than one count but fewer than ten. This chain joins TRBV6-6 and TRBJ2-7, with D possibly being TRBD1 (6 bases). Looked up from germline, CDR1 is MNHNY and CDR2 is SVGAGI (reference sequence). The V end was cut by 2 bases, the J end by 4 bases, with 12 bases between. The CDR3 covers 14 residues. The CDR3 DNA reads TGTGCCAGCAGTTACCACAGGGATGGGTACGAGCAGTACTTC. This sequence encodes CASSYHRDGYEQYF.

This clone was counted a few times. The chain joins TRBV27 to TRBJ2-1; 11 bases line up with TRBD2. J lost 9 bases, V lost 5 bases, and 6 bases had no gene match. Germline loops: CDR1 MNHEY, CDR2 SMNVEV (reference sequence). The CDR3 contains 14 residues. This CDR3 is CASSRTGTSGEQFF. The CDR3 DNA is TGTGCCAGCAGTCGCACCGGGACTAGCGGTGAGCAGTTCTTC.

This clone has at least ten counts. V usage is TRBV4-2 and J usage is TRBJ2-3; 7 bases map to TRBD1. V was pared by 1 base and J by 8 bases, with 12 bases of the junction left unmatched. This CDR3 has 16 amino acids. Germline CDR1 reads LGHNA; CDR2 reads YNFKEQ. The DNA of the CDR3 is TGTGCCAGCAGCCAAGCTCAGGGGGATGGGGTCGGTACGCAGTATTTT. It specifies CASSQAQGDGVGTQYF.

This clone was recorded a few times. This chain uses TRBV5-5 with TRBJ2-1; the match to TRBD2 covers 7 bases. This CDR3 has 15 amino acids. In germline, CDR1 is SGHKS, CDR2 YYEKEE (reference sequence). The trim removed 1 base at V and 4 bases at J, leaving 5 bases unmatched. The chain's CDR3 is CASSLSGGGYNEQFF. CDR3 nucleotides: TGTGCCAGCAGCTTGTCGGGAGGTGGTTACAATGAGCAGTTCTTC.

The V call is TRBV5-1, the J call TRBJ2-1, with TRBD2 identical over 8 bases. The CDR3 extends over 15 amino acids. Germline CDR1 SGHRS, CDR2 YFSETQ. The V and J ends lost 3 bases and 5 bases, in that order; junction bases with no gene match: 7. As DNA, the CDR3 is TGCGCCAGCAGCTGGAAGCGGGGGAACCACAATGAGCAGTTCTTC. Amino acids: CASSWKRGNHNEQFF.

The chain has TRBV7-8 and TRBJ2-2; D is unresolved. The CDR3 has 16 amino acids. CDR1 is SGHVS and CDR2 is FQNEAQ in the germline V gene. Trimming pared 2 bases from V and 3 bases from J, leaving 13 bases between. The DNA for the CDR3 is TGTGCCAGCAGCTTAAGCCTTTGGGCCCACACCGGGGAGCTGTTTTTT. This gives the protein CASSLSLWAHTGELFF.

The V and J genes are TRBV6-6 and TRBJ1-4; D is perhaps TRBD1 (6 bases). CDR3 size: 13 residues. Trimming shortened V by 6 bases and J by 7 bases, and 12 bases separated the two germline ends. CDR1 is MNHNY, CDR2 SVGAGI, per germline (reference sequence). CDR3 sequence (DNA): TGTGCCAGCAGGCCAGGGGCAAGTGAAAAACTGTTTTTT. Translation: CASRPGASEKLFF.

This chain uses TRBV6-6 with TRBJ2-7; TRBD2 is a possible D gene (5 bases). This CDR3 spans 13 amino acids. CDR1 MNHNY and CDR2 SVGAGI come from the germline V gene (reference sequence). Trimming removed 5 bases at V and 5 bases at J, with 13 bases between. The CDR3 nucleotides are TGTGCCAGCAGTGACCACACTAGTGACGAGCAGTACTTC. It specifies CASSDHTSDEQYF.